The rows below give T cell receptor beta chains drawn from one sample of a study of blood T cell repertoires in COVID-19. Profiled with immunoSEQ multiplex PCR; TCRdb holds only in-frame clones, not every one. The data show a few hundred thousand clones, roughly 88% seen once. Specimen: peripheral blood. The receptor source for this set is a middle-aged woman who had recovered from COVID-19. Each CDR3 is given with its conserved first and last residue. Each record gives: V gene, D gene, J gene, clone size, CDR3 DNA, CDR3 protein. D genes are given only for firm matches. Clone size is stated in some rows and not others, as once, few, many or a class when expanded.

V gene: TRBV28
D gene: TRBD2
J gene: TRBJ2-1
clone size: -
CDR3 DNA: TGTGCCAGCAGTTTAGTTGATCCTCGCGGGGGGGCCGGGGAGCAGTTCTTC
CDR3 protein: CASSLVDPRGGAGEQFF

V gene: TRBV7-2
D gene: -
J gene: TRBJ2-5
clone size: -
CDR3 DNA: TGTGCCAGCAGCAATCCTGGGGGGGCCCCTGTGCGGTGGACCCAGTACTTC
CDR3 protein: CASSNPGGAPVRWTQYF

V gene: TRBV6-6
D gene: TRBD2
J gene: TRBJ2-3
clone size: once
CDR3 DNA: TGTGCCAGCAGCAGGACTAGCGGGGGGTGGGATACGCAGTATTTT
CDR3 protein: CASSRTSGGWDTQYF

V gene: TRBV5-6
D gene: TRBD1
J gene: TRBJ1-2
clone size: -
CDR3 DNA: TGTGCCAGCAGCCTCCCCGGGACAGGATATGGCTACACCTTC
CDR3 protein: CASSLPGTGYGYTF

V gene: TRBV6-2/TRBV6-3
D gene: TRBD1
J gene: TRBJ1-2
clone size: -
CDR3 DNA: TGTGCCAGCAGTTACGGGACAGGGGGCTATGGCTACACCTTC
CDR3 protein: CASSYGTGGYGYTF

V gene: TRBV5-1
D gene: -
J gene: TRBJ1-4
clone size: once
CDR3 DNA: TGCGCCAGCAGCTCACAGGGTAATGAAAAACTGTTTTTT
CDR3 protein: CASSSQGNEKLFF

V gene: TRBV7-8
D gene: -
J gene: TRBJ1-1
clone size: -
CDR3 DNA: TGTGCCAGCAGCTTAGATTCGGGCACTGAAGCTTTCTTT
CDR3 protein: CASSLDSGTEAFF

V gene: TRBV7-9
D gene: -
J gene: TRBJ2-1
clone size: -
CDR3 DNA: TGTGCCAGCAGCTCACAGCTTGGTTCAGGGGCATACAATGAGCAGTTCTTC
CDR3 protein: CASSSQLGSGAYNEQFF

V gene: TRBV9
D gene: -
J gene: TRBJ2-3
clone size: few
CDR3 DNA: TGTGCCAGCAGCCCCTACACAGGCTACCCCACAGATACGCAGTATTTT
CDR3 protein: CASSPYTGYPTDTQYF

V gene: TRBV4-3
D gene: TRBD1
J gene: TRBJ2-7
clone size: -
CDR3 DNA: TGCGCCAGCAGCCAATCACGGGACAGGGGAACCGAGCAGTACTTC
CDR3 protein: CASSQSRDRGTEQYF

V gene: TRBV18
D gene: -
J gene: TRBJ1-2
clone size: -
CDR3 DNA: TGTGCCAGTGCCATAGGGATCCTGAGGGACTATGGCTACACCTTC
CDR3 protein: CASAIGILRDYGYTF

V gene: TRBV7-6
D gene: -
J gene: TRBJ1-4
clone size: -
CDR3 DNA: TGTGCCAGCAGCTTACCCGGGCAGGGAGGGGAAAAACTGTTTTTT
CDR3 protein: CASSLPGQGGEKLFF

V gene: TRBV5-1
D gene: TRBD1
J gene: TRBJ1-3
clone size: -
CDR3 DNA: TGCGCCAGCAGCTCTGGTGGCAGGGGGCAAGGAAACACCATATATTTT
CDR3 protein: CASSSGGRGQGNTIYF

V gene: TRBV28
D gene: -
J gene: TRBJ1-1
clone size: -
CDR3 DNA: TGTGCCAGCAGCCTTCCCTTTAACACTGAAGCTTTCTTT
CDR3 protein: CASSLPFNTEAFF

V gene: TRBV6-6
D gene: -
J gene: TRBJ2-3
clone size: -
CDR3 DNA: TGTGCCAGCAGTTACGAGGGGGGGCTTCCAGATACGCAGTATTTT
CDR3 protein: CASSYEGGLPDTQYF

V gene: TRBV2
D gene: -
J gene: TRBJ1-5
clone size: -
CDR3 DNA: TGTGCCAGCAGTGAGGGGGCCGCGGGCAATCAGCCCCAGCATTTT
CDR3 protein: CASSEGAAGNQPQHF

V gene: TRBV7-9
D gene: TRBD1
J gene: TRBJ1-5
clone size: -
CDR3 DNA: TGTGCCAGCAGCTCGGACAGGGAGACGTATCAGCCCCAGCATTTT
CDR3 protein: CASSSDRETYQPQHF

V gene: TRBV5-6
D gene: -
J gene: TRBJ1-6
clone size: -
CDR3 DNA: TGTGCCAGCAGCTTACAGGAGAATTCACCCCTCCACTTT
CDR3 protein: CASSLQENSPLHF

V gene: TRBV7-9
D gene: -
J gene: TRBJ2-3
clone size: -
CDR3 DNA: TGTGCCAGCAGCCAATCCCGCGGGTTAGCGCTGAGCACAGATACGCAGTATTTT
CDR3 protein: CASSQSRGLALSTDTQYF

V gene: TRBV5-1
D gene: -
J gene: TRBJ1-1
clone size: -
CDR3 DNA: TGCGCCAGCAGCTTGTTTTCAGGGACTGAAGCTTTCTTT
CDR3 protein: CASSLFSGTEAFF

V gene: TRBV5-1
D gene: -
J gene: TRBJ2-2
clone size: -
CDR3 DNA: TGCGCCAGCAGCTTATCCAGCGGATACACCGGGGAGCTGTTTTTT
CDR3 protein: CASSLSSGYTGELFF

V gene: TRBV21-1
D gene: -
J gene: TRBJ1-4
clone size: -
CDR3 DNA: TGTGCCAGCAGCAAAGCGGGGGACAGGGAAGAGTTGGCATCTAATGAAAAACTGTTTTTT
CDR3 protein: CASSKAGDREELASNEKLFF

V gene: TRBV7-2
D gene: -
J gene: TRBJ2-1
clone size: -
CDR3 DNA: TGTGCCAGCAGCTTATTCTCCCAGGACTACAATGAGCAGTTCTTC
CDR3 protein: CASSLFSQDYNEQFF

V gene: TRBV19
D gene: -
J gene: TRBJ1-2
clone size: -
CDR3 DNA: TGTGCCAGTAGTACAGGGGCATACTATGGCTACACCTTC
CDR3 protein: CASSTGAYYGYTF

V gene: TRBV6-1
D gene: -
J gene: TRBJ2-2
clone size: few
CDR3 DNA: TGTGCCAGCAGTGAAATAAGTGGGAGCACCGGGGAGCTGTTTTTT
CDR3 protein: CASSEISGSTGELFF

V gene: TRBV11-2
D gene: -
J gene: TRBJ1-1
clone size: -
CDR3 DNA: TGTGCCAGCAGCTTAGATCCCGCGGGCACTGAAGCTTTCTTT
CDR3 protein: CASSLDPAGTEAFF

V gene: TRBV6-6
D gene: -
J gene: TRBJ1-2
clone size: -
CDR3 DNA: TGTGCCAGCAGTTACTCGACGGCAGGCGCCTATGGCTACACCTTC
CDR3 protein: CASSYSTAGAYGYTF

V gene: TRBV27
D gene: -
J gene: TRBJ1-5
clone size: -
CDR3 DNA: TGTGCCAGCAGTCCTCCCGGCGGCAGTCAGCCCCAGCATTTT
CDR3 protein: CASSPPGGSQPQHF

V gene: TRBV5-1
D gene: -
J gene: TRBJ1-1
clone size: -
CDR3 DNA: TGCGCCAGCAGCTTGGTCCCGGGTACTGAAGCTTTCTTT
CDR3 protein: CASSLVPGTEAFF

V gene: TRBV3-1/TRBV3-2
D gene: -
J gene: TRBJ1-3
clone size: -
CDR3 DNA: TGTGCCAGCAGCCAAGTGCCAAGGGGGGGGTTTGGAAACACCATATATTTT
CDR3 protein: CASSQVPRGGFGNTIYF

V gene: TRBV10-3
D gene: TRBD1
J gene: TRBJ1-2
clone size: once
CDR3 DNA: TGTGCCATCAATATAAGGGACAGAAGTCACTATGGCTACACCTTC
CDR3 protein: CAINIRDRSHYGYTF

V gene: TRBV7-8
D gene: -
J gene: TRBJ1-2
clone size: -
CDR3 DNA: TGTGCCAGCAGCCTCCGACGGGTAGAAGGCTACACCTTC
CDR3 protein: CASSLRRVEGYTF

V gene: TRBV13
D gene: -
J gene: TRBJ2-1
clone size: -
CDR3 DNA: TGTGCCAGCATAAGACAGGCGCTAAACAATGAGCAGTTCTTC
CDR3 protein: CASIRQALNNEQFF

V gene: TRBV7-9
D gene: -
J gene: TRBJ1-6
clone size: -
CDR3 DNA: TGTGCCAGCAGCTTAGGAGGGACTATTAATTCACCCCTCCACTTT
CDR3 protein: CASSLGGTINSPLHF

V gene: TRBV15
D gene: -
J gene: TRBJ1-5
clone size: -
CDR3 DNA: TGTGCCACCAGCAGAGATGAACTTACGGCCCAGCATTTT
CDR3 protein: CATSRDELTAQHF

V gene: TRBV7-9
D gene: TRBD1
J gene: TRBJ1-1
clone size: -
CDR3 DNA: TGTGCCAGCAGCTTCGACAGGGACGGTGAAGCTTTCTTT
CDR3 protein: CASSFDRDGEAFF

V gene: TRBV29-1
D gene: -
J gene: TRBJ2-3
clone size: -
CDR3 DNA: TGCAGCGTTGTTACTAGCACAGATACGCAGTATTTT
CDR3 protein: CSVVTSTDTQYF

V gene: TRBV14
D gene: -
J gene: TRBJ1-4
clone size: -
CDR3 DNA: TGTGCCAGCAGCCAACAGGGTGGCACTAATGAAAAACTGTTTTTT
CDR3 protein: CASSQQGGTNEKLFF

V gene: TRBV2
D gene: TRBD1
J gene: TRBJ1-1
clone size: -
CDR3 DNA: TGTGCCAGCAGTGAACCGTGGACAGGGAAGAACACTGAAGCTTTCTTT
CDR3 protein: CASSEPWTGKNTEAFF

V gene: TRBV6-5
D gene: TRBD1
J gene: TRBJ2-2
clone size: -
CDR3 DNA: TGTGCCAGCAGCGGACAGGGAGCCACCGGGGAGCTGTTTTTT
CDR3 protein: CASSGQGATGELFF